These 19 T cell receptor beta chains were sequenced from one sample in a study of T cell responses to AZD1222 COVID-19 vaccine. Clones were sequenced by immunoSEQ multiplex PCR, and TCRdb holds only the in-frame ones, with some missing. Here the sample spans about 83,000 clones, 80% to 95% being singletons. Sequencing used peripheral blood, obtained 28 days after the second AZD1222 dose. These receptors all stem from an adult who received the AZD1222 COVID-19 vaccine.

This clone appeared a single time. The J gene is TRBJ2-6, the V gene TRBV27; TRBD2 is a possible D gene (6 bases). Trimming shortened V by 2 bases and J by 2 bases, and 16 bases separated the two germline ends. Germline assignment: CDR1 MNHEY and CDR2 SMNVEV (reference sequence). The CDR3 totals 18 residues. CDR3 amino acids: CASSLLFGGYAGANVLTF. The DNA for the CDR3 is TGTGCCAGCAGTTTACTTTTTGGGGGGTACGCTGGGGCCAACGTCCTGACTTTC.

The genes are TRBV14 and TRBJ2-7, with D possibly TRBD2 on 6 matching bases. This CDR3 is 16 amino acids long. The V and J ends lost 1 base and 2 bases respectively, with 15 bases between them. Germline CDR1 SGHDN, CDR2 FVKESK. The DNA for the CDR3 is TGTGCCAGCAGCCAAGGCGGAAGCGGGCGGACCTACGAGCAGTACTTC. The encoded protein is CASSQGGSGRTYEQYF. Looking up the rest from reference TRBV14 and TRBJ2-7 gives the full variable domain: EAGVTQFPSHSVIEKGQTVTLRCDPISGHDNLYWYRRVMGKEIKFLLHFVKESKQDESGMPNNRFLAERTGGTYSTLKVQPAELEDSGVYFCASSQGGSGRTYEQYFGPGTRLTVT.

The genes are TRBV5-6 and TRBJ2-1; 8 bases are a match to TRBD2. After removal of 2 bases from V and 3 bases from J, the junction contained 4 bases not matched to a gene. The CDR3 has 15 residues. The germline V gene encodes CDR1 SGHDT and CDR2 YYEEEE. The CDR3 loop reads CASSLPGLDYNEQFF. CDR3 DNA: TGTGCCAGCAGCTTACCGGGACTAGACTACAATGAGCAGTTCTTC.

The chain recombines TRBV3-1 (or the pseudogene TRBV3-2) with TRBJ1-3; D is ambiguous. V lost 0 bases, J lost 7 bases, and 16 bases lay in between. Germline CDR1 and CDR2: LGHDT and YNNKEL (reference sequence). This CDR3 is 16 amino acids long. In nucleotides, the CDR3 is TGTGCCAGCAGCCAAGATTCTGAAGGTCTGCGGAACACCATATATTTT. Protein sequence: CASSQDSEGLRNTIYF.

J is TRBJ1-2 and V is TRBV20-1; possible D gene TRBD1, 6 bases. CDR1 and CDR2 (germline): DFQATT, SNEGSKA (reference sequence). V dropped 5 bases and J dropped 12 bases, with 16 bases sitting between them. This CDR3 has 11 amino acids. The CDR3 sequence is CSAGMDSSNTF. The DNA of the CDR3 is TGCAGTGCTGGGATGGACAGTAGCAACACCTTC.

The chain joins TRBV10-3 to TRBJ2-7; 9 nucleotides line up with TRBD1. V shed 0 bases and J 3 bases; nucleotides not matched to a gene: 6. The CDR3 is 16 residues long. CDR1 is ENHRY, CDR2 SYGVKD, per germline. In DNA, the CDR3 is TGTGCCATCAGTGAGTCAGGAGACAGGGGGGGCTACGAGCAGTACTTC. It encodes CAISESGDRGGYEQYF.

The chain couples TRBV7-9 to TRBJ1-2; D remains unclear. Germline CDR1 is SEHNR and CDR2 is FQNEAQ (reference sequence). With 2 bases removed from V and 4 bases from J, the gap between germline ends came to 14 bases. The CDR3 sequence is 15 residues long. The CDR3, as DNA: TGTGCCAGCAGCTTAAGCCCCCGGGGAACCTATGGCTACACCTTC. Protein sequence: CASSLSPRGTYGYTF. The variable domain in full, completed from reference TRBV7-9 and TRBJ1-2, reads DTGVSQNPRHKITKRGQNVTFRCDPISEHNRLYWYRQTLGQGPEFLTYFQNEAQLEKSRLLSDRFSAERPKGSFSTLEIQRTEQGDSAMYLCASSLSPRGTYGYTFGSGTRLTVV.

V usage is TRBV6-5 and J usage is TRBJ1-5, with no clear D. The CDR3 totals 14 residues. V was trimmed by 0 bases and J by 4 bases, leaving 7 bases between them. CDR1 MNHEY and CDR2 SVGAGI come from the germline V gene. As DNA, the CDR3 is TGTGCCAGCAGTTACTCCGGACCGAATCAGCCCCAGCATTTT. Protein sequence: CASSYSGPNQPQHF.

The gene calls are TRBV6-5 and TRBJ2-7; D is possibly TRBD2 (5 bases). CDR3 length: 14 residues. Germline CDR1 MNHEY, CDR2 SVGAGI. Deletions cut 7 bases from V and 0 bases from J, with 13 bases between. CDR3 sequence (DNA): TGTGCCAGCACCAGCGGAATTCTCTCCTACGAGCAGTACTTC. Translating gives CASTSGILSYEQYF.

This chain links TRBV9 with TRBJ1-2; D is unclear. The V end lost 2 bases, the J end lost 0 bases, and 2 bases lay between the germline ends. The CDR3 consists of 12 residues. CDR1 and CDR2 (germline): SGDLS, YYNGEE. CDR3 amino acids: CASSVANYGYTF. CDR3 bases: TGTGCCAGCAGCGTGGCTAACTATGGCTACACCTTC.

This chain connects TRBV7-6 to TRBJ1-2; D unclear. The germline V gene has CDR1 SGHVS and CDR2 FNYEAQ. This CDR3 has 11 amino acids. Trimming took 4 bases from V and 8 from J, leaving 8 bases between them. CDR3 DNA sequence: TGTGCCAGCAGCTCCGGGCCCGGCTACACCTTC. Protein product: CASSSGPGYTF.

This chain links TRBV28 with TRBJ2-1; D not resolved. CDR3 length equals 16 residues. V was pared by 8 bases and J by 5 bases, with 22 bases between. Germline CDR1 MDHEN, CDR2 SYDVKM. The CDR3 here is CASSDRAFFADNEQFF. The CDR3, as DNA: TGTGCCAGCTCGGACCGGGCCTTTTTCGCCGACAATGAGCAGTTCTTC.

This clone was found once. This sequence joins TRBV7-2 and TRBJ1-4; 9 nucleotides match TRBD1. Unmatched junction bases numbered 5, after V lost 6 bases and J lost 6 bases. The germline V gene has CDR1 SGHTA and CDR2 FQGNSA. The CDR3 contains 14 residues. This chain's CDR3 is CASRPDRGDEKLFF. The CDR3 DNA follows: TGTGCCAGCAGACCCGACAGGGGGGATGAAAAACTGTTTTTT. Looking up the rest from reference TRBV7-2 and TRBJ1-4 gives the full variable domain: GAGVSQSPSNKVTEKGKDVELRCDPISGHTALYWYRQSLGQGLEFLIYFQGNSAPDKSGLPSDRFSAERTGGSVSTLTIQRTQQEDSAVYLCASRPDRGDEKLFFGSGTQLSVL.

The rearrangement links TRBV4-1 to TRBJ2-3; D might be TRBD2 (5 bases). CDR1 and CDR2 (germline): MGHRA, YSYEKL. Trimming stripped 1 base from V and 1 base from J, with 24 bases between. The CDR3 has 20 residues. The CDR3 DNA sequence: TGCGCCAGCAGCCAAGGGATGTTGGAGGCGTTCGCTACTGGCACAGATACGCAGTATTTT. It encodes CASSQGMLEAFATGTDTQYF.

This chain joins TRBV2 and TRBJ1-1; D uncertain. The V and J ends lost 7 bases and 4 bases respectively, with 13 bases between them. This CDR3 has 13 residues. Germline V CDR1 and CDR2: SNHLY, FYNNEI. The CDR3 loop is CASKKGEGTEAFF. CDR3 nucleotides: TGTGCCAGCAAAAAGGGCGAGGGCACTGAAGCTTTCTTT. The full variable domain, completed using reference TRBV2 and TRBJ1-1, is EPEVTQTPSHQVTQMGQEVILRCVPISNHLYFYWYRQILGQKVEFLVSFYNNEISEKSEIFDDQFSVERPDGSNFTLKIRSTKLEDSAMYFCASKKGEGTEAFFGQGTRLTVV.

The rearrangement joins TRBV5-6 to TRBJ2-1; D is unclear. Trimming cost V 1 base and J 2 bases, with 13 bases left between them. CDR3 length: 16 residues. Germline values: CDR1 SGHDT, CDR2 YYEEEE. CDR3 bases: TGTGCCAGCAGCTTGTCAGGTAGGAGTACCTACAATGAGCAGTTCTTC. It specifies CASSLSGRSTYNEQFF.

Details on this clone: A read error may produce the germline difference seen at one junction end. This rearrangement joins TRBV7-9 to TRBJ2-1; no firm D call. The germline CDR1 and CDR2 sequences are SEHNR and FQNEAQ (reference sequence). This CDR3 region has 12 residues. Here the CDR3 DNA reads TGTGCCAGTAGCTTAATAGGCAATGAGCAGTTCTTC. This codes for CASSLIGNEQFF.

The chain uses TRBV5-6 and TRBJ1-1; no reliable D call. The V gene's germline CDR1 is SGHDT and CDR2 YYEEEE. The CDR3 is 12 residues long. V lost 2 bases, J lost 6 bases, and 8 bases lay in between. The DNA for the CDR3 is TGTGCCAGCAGCTTCGGTTCCCCTGAAGCTTTCTTT. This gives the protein CASSFGSPEAFF. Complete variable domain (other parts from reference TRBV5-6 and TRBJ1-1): DAGVTQSPTHLIKTRGQQVTLRCSPKSGHDTVSWYQQALGQGPQFIFQYYEEEERQRGNFPDRFSGHQFPNYSSELNVNALLLGDSALYLCASSFGSPEAFFGQGTRLTVV.

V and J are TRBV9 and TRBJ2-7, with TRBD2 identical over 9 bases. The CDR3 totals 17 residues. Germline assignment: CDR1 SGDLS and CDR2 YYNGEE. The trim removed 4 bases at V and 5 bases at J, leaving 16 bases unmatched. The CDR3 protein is CASSPPTGVAGANEQYF. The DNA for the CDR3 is TGTGCCAGCAGCCCCCCAACGGGAGTAGCGGGAGCCAACGAGCAGTACTTC.